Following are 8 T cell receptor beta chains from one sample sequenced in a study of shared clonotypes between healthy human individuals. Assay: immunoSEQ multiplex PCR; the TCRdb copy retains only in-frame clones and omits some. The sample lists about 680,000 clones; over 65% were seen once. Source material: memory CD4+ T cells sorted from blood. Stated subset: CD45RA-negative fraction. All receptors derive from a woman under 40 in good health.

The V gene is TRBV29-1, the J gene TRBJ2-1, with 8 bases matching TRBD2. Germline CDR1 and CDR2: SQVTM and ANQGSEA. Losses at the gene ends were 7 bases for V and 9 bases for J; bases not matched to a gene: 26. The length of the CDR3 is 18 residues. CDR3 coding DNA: TGCAGCGCCGACCTGGGCCTGGGAGTCGGACTAGCTGTCTCTGAGCAGTTCTTC. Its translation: CSADLGLGVGLAVSEQFF.

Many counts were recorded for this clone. The CDR3 region is CASSSAGATSYEQYF. CDR3 DNA: TGTGCCAGCAGCTCCGCAGGAGCGACATCCTACGAGCAGTACTTC. The chain has TRBV7-2 and TRBJ2-7; D is ambiguous. This CDR3 is built from 15 residues. V dropped 4 bases and J dropped 1 base, with 14 bases sitting between them. The germline V gene has CDR1 SGHTA and CDR2 FQGNSA. Full variable domain (remainder filled in from reference TRBV7-2 and TRBJ2-7): GAGVSQSPSNKVTEKGKDVELRCDPISGHTALYWYRQSLGQGLEFLIYFQGNSAPDKSGLPSDRFSAERTGGSVSTLTIQRTQQEDSAVYLCASSSAGATSYEQYFGPGTRLTVT.

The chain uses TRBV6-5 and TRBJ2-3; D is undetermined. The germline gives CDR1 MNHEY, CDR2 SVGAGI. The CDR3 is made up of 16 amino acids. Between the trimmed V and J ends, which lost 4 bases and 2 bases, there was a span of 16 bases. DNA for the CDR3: TGTGCCAGCAGTTCGGGTATCGTGATAGCCACAGATACGCAGTATTTT. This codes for CASSSGIVIATDTQYF.

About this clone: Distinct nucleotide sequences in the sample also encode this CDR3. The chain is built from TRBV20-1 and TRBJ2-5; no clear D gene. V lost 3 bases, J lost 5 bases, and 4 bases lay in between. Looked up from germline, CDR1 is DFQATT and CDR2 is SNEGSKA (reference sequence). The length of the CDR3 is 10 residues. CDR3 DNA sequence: TGCAGTGCTAGGGTCGAGACCCAGTACTTC. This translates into CSARVETQYF.

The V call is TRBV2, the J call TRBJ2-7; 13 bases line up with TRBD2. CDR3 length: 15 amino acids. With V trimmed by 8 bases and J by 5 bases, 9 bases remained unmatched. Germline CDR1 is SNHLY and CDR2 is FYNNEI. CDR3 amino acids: CASSQELAGGHEQYF. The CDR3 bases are TGTGCCAGCTCCCAAGAACTAGCGGGAGGGCACGAGCAGTACTTC.

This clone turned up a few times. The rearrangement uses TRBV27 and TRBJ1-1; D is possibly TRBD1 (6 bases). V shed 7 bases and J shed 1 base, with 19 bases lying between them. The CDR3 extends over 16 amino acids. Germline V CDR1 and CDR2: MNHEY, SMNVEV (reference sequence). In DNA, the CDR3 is TGTGCCAGCATTAGCTGGGGGGCTTTTGGGAACACTGAAGCTTTCTTT. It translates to CASISWGAFGNTEAFF.

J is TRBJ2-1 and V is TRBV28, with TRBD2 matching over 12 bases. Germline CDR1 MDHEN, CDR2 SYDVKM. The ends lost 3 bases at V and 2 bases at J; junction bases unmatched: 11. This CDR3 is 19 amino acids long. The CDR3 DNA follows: TGTGCCAGCAGTTTCCCTCTCTGGACTAGCGGGATGACCTACAATGAGCAGTTCTTC. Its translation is CASSFPLWTSGMTYNEQFF.

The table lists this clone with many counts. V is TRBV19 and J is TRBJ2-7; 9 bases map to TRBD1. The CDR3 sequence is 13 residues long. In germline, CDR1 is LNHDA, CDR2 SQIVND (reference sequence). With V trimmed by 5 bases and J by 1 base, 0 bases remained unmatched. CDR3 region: CASSGTGSYEQYF. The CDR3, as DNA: TGTGCCAGTAGTGGGACAGGGTCCTACGAGCAGTACTTC.